These T cell receptor beta chains were read from a single sample in a study of shared clonotypes between healthy human individuals. The protocol was immunoSEQ multiplex PCR, while the TCRdb copy is restricted to in-frame clones and leaves out a portion. The table includes around 2.5 million clones, 93% detected once. Sequenced sample: naive CD4+ T cells from PBMCs. The receptors shown here come from a man between 18 and 29 years old in good health. Some clones in this sample may be carry-over from other donors' samples. Both conserved end residues are part of each CDR3. D genes are given only for firm matches. For some rows the clone size is stated as once, few or many, or as a class when expanded; others skip it.

>TRBJ1-3|-|TRBV5-1|-
TGCGCCAGCAGCGCCCCGCAGGCCTCTGGAAACACCATATATTTT
CASSAPQASGNTIYF
>TRBJ1-5|-|TRBV20-1|-
TGCAGTGCTAGAGATTCCGGGCCCCAGCATTTT
CSARDSGPQHF
>TRBJ1-2|TRBD1|TRBV7-2|-
TGTGCCAGCAGTTCCCACAGGGGGTGGTATGGCTACACCTTC
CASSSHRGWYGYTF
>TRBJ1-1|-|TRBV20-1|-
TGCAGTGCTAGAGGGCCAACTGAAGCTTTCTTT
CSARGPTEAFF
>TRBJ1-6|-|TRBV29-1|-
TGCAGCGTTGGGGCAGACTATAATTCACCCCTCCACTTT
CSVGADYNSPLHF
>TRBJ2-1|TRBD2|TRBV7-2|once
TGTGCCAGCAGCTACTTAGCGGGAGCCTCCTACAATGAGCAGTTCTTC
CASSYLAGASYNEQFF
>TRBJ2-7|-|TRBV5-6|-
TGTGCCAGCAGCCGCTGGGCCTACGAGCAGTACTTC
CASSRWAYEQYF
>TRBJ2-7|TRBD1|TRBV29-1|-
TGCAGCGTTGAAGAGGGACAGGGAACCTACGAGCAGTACTTC
CSVEEGQGTYEQYF
>TRBJ2-2|TRBD2|TRBV28|once
TGTGCCAGCAGCCCAAGCGGGGCGAACACCGGGGAGCTGTTTTTT
CASSPSGANTGELFF
>TRBJ2-1|TRBD2|TRBV19|-
TGTGCCAGTACCATGACTAGCGGGAGTCCCGCTGAGCAGTTCTTC
CASTMTSGSPAEQFF
>TRBJ2-3|-|TRBV28|-
TGTGCCAGCAGTTTATGGGGAGGGGGGACTGGGGATACGCAGTATTTT
CASSLWGGGTGDTQYF
>TRBJ1-1|-|TRBV18|-
TGTGCCAGCTCACCATTTGGCAGGGAAGCTTTCTTT
CASSPFGREAFF
>TRBJ2-3|-|TRBV14|-
TGTGCCAGCAGCCAAGATCTTGCAGATACGCAGTATTTT
CASSQDLADTQYF
>TRBJ1-4|-|TRBV9|once
TGTGCCAGCAGCCCAAGGGGGGCAACTAATGAAAAACTGTTTTTT
CASSPRGATNEKLFF
>TRBJ2-2|-|TRBV15|-
TGTGCCACCACCGAGGGGACCAGGGGTAGGGACACCGGGGAGCTGTTTTTT
CATTEGTRGRDTGELFF
>TRBJ2-5|TRBD1|TRBV2|-
TGTGCCAGCAGTTATACCGGGACAGGGTCCGGGGAGACCCAGTACTTC
CASSYTGTGSGETQYF
>TRBJ2-1|TRBD2|TRBV7-8|-
TGTGCCAGCAGCTTAGGGACTAGCGGGAACTATGAGCAGTTCTTC
CASSLGTSGNYEQFF
>TRBJ1-2|-|TRBV7-9|-
TGTGCCAGCAGCTTGGATTCCCGCACTAACTATGGCTACACCTTC
CASSLDSRTNYGYTF
>TRBJ2-2|-|TRBV11-3|-
TGTGCCAGCAGCCTTCAGTTAAACACCGGGGAGCTGTTTTTT
CASSLQLNTGELFF
>TRBJ1-3|-|TRBV21-1|-
TGTGCCAGCAGCTCCCGGGACAGGGGGCTCCGAAGAAGACGGCCTGGAAACACCATATATTTT
CASSSRDRGLRRRRPGNTIYF
>TRBJ2-5|-|TRBV29-1|-
TGCAGCGTCTCATCTTGGGGAGGAAAAGAGACCCAGTACTTC
CSVSSWGGKETQYF
>TRBJ2-7|-|TRBV6-1|-
TGTGCCAGCAGTGATAACAGGCAGTACGAGCAGTACTTC
CASSDNRQYEQYF
>TRBJ1-2|-|TRBV30|-
TGTGCCTGGAGTGCCGAGTGGGGGTATGGCTACACCTTC
CAWSAEWGYGYTF
>TRBJ1-1|-|TRBV28|few
TGTGCCAGCAGGATTAACACTGAAGCTTTCTTT
CASRINTEAFF
>TRBJ2-3|TRBD2|TRBV19|-
TGTGCCAGTAGTATGGGTAGCGGGAGCGTGAATACGCAGTATTTT
CASSMGSGSVNTQYF
>TRBJ1-5|-|TRBV19|-
TGTGCCAGTAGGGAGGGGAAGGAAAATCAGCCCCAGCATTTT
CASREGKENQPQHF
>TRBJ1-1|-|TRBV9|-
TGTGCCAGCAGGCGTGGAGGGCCCGACACTGAAGCTTTCTTT
CASRRGGPDTEAFF
>TRBJ2-3|-|TRBV7-9|-
TGTGCCAGCAGCCGACAGGGACTCGGGACAGATACGCAGTATTTT
CASSRQGLGTDTQYF
>TRBJ1-5|-|TRBV6-1|-
TGTGCCAGCAGTGAGGTTTGGGTAAATCAGCCCCAGCATTTT
CASSEVWVNQPQHF
>TRBJ1-6|TRBD1|TRBV7-8|-
TGTGCCAGCAGGGCCGGGACAGGGTTCCCTCTCCACTTT
CASRAGTGFPLHF
>TRBJ1-2|-|TRBV28|-
TGTGCCAGCAGTCCCGTCCTTTGGAATAACTATGGCTACACCTTC
CASSPVLWNNYGYTF
>TRBJ2-6|-|TRBV5-1|-
TGCGCCAGCAGCCTGGAACTATCTGGGGCCAACGTCCTGACTTTC
CASSLELSGANVLTF
>TRBJ2-1|-|TRBV6-5|-
TGTGCCAGTTCCCAGGGTTACTCGTCCTACAATGAGCAGTTCTTC
CASSQGYSSYNEQFF
>TRBJ2-1|TRBD2|TRBV6-5|-
TGTGCCAGCAGTTCGGCCGGACTAGCGGAGAATGAGCAGTTCTTC
CASSSAGLAENEQFF
>TRBJ1-1|-|TRBV30|-
TGTGCCTGGAGTGTATGGGGACGAATGAACACTGAAGCTTTCTTT
CAWSVWGRMNTEAFF
>TRBJ1-3|-|TRBV30|-
TGTGCCTGGACCAGGGATGCTGGAAACACCATATATTTT
CAWTRDAGNTIYF
>TRBJ1-2|-|TRBV9|-
TGTGCCAGCAGCGCGGTCGAGTATGGCTACACCTTC
CASSAVEYGYTF
>TRBJ1-1|-|TRBV6-5|-
TGTGCCAGCAGTTACTCCTCCCGAGGTAGCACTGAAGCTTTCTTT
CASSYSSRGSTEAFF
>TRBJ2-7|TRBD1|TRBV7-9|-
TGTGCCAGCAGCTTAGGTTCATCGGGACAGGGGTTCACCTACGAGCAGTACTTC
CASSLGSSGQGFTYEQYF
>TRBJ2-3|-|TRBV5-4|-
TGTGCCAGCAGCCTACCTAGCACAGATACGCAGTATTTT
CASSLPSTDTQYF
>TRBJ1-4|TRBD1|TRBV18|-
TGTGCCAGCTCTCGGGACAGGGGCGACTCTAATGAAAAACTGTTTTTT
CASSRDRGDSNEKLFF
>TRBJ2-7|TRBD2|TRBV27|-
TGTGCCAGCAGTTTAGCGGGAGGGAGGTACGAGCAGTACTTC
CASSLAGGRYEQYF
>TRBJ2-2|-|TRBV9|-
TGTGCCAGCACCCCTACGGAAGGGTCCGGGGAGCTGTTTTTT
CASTPTEGSGELFF
>TRBJ2-1|TRBD2|TRBV10-3|-
TGTGCCATCAGTGAGTCGACTAGCGGGAGGGTCACTTCAGCCTACAATGAGCAGTTCTTC
CAISESTSGRVTSAYNEQFF
>TRBJ2-7|TRBD2|TRBV7-2|-
TGTGCCAGCAGCGCGGGACTAGCGGTCTTTGAGCAGTACTTC
CASSAGLAVFEQYF
>TRBJ2-1|-|TRBV20-1|-
TGCAGTGCTAGTCCGCCCAGTGAGCAGTTCTTC
CSASPPSEQFF
>TRBJ2-1|TRBD2|TRBV4-3|-
TGCGCCAGCAGCCAAGCCCGGACTAGCGGGAGCTACAATGAGCAGTTCTTC
CASSQARTSGSYNEQFF
>TRBJ1-1|-|TRBV5-1|-
TGCGCCAGCAGCTTGAGCAGGGGAGACACTGAAGCTTTCTTT
CASSLSRGDTEAFF
>TRBJ1-3|-|TRBV4-2|-
TGTGCCAGCAGCCAAGCCCCTACAGGGTCTGGAAACACCATATATTTT
CASSQAPTGSGNTIYF
>TRBJ2-1|TRBD2|TRBV30|-
TGTGCCTGGAGTGACCCGGGACTAGCGGGCCACTACAATGAGCAGTTCTTC
CAWSDPGLAGHYNEQFF
>TRBJ2-1|-|TRBV5-1|-
TGCGCCAGCAGCTCCCGGGGTGTGATTTACAATGAGCAGTTCTTC
CASSSRGVIYNEQFF
>TRBJ2-3|-|TRBV28|-
TGTGCCAGCAGCCGTTGGAACAGGGACACAGATACGCAGTATTTT
CASSRWNRDTDTQYF
>TRBJ2-2|-|TRBV11-3|-
TGTGCCAGCAGCCTCGGATATAACACCGGGGAGCTGTTTTTT
CASSLGYNTGELFF
>TRBJ1-2|-|TRBV9|-
TGTGCCAGCAGCGTAGCTGGGGAGGCTACTGGCTACACCTTC
CASSVAGEATGYTF
>TRBJ1-5|-|TRBV7-9|-
TGTGCCAGCAGCTTGAAAGATAGCAATCAGCCCCAGCATTTT
CASSLKDSNQPQHF
>TRBJ2-7|-|TRBV4-3|-
TGCGCCAGCAGCCAAGATGGGACCGAATCCTACGAGCAGTACTTC
CASSQDGTESYEQYF
>TRBJ1-3|-|TRBV6-1|-
TGTGCCAGCAGCGCCGTAGGGGGGATTAGTAGCACCATATATTTT
CASSAVGGISSTIYF
>TRBJ2-1|-|TRBV19|-
TGTGCCAGTAGTATTACGAACAGCTACAATGAGCAGTTCTTC
CASSITNSYNEQFF
>TRBJ2-1|-|TRBV4-3|-
TGCGCCAGCAGCCAAGATCGGAAGTGGGATGAGCAGTTCTTC
CASSQDRKWDEQFF
>TRBJ2-2|-|TRBV4-1|-
TGCGCCAGCAGCCCACAGGGTGCCGGGGAGCTGTTTTTT
CASSPQGAGELFF